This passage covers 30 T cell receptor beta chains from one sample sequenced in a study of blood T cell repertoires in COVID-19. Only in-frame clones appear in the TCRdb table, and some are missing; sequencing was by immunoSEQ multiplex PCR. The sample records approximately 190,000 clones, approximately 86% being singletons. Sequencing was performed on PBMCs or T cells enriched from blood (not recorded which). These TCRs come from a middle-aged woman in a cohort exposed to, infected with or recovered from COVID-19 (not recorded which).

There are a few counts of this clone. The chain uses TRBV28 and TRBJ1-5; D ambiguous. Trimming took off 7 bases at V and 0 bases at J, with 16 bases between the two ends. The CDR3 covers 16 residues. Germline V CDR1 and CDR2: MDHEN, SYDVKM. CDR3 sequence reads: CASTRLAGDSNQPQHF. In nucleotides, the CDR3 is TGTGCCAGCACCCGATTGGCGGGAGATAGCAATCAGCCCCAGCATTTT.

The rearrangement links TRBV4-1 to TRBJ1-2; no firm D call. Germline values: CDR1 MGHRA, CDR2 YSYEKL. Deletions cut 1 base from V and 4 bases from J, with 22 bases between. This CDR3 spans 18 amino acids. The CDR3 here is CASSQGVVGHLGSYGYTF. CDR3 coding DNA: TGCGCCAGCAGCCAAGGAGTTGTGGGCCACCTGGGGAGCTATGGCTACACCTTC.

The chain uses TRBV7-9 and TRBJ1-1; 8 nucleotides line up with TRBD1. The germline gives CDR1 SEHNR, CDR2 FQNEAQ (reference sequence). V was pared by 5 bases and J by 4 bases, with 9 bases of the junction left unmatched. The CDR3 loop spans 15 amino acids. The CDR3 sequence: CASSATGGLGTEAFF. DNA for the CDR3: TGTGCCAGCAGCGCCACAGGGGGATTGGGCACTGAAGCTTTCTTT.

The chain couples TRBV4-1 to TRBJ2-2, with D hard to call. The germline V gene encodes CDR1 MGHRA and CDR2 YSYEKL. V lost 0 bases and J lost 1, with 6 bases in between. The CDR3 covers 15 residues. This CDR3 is CASSQESQNTGELFF. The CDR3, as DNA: TGCGCCAGCAGCCAAGAATCACAGAACACCGGGGAGCTGTTTTTT.

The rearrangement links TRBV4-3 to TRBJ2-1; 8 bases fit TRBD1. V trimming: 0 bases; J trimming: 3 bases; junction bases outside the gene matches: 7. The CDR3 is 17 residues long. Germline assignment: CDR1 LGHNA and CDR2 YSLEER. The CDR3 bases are TGCGCCAGCAGCCAAGATCGGCACAGGGGGAACTACAATGAGCAGTTCTTC. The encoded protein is CASSQDRHRGNYNEQFF.

CDR3 in amino acids: CASSTEQGSTEAFF. CDR3 coding DNA: TGTGCCAGCAGCACCGAACAGGGGTCCACTGAAGCTTTCTTT. The rearrangement links TRBV5-4 to TRBJ1-1; TRBD1 matches 7 bases. The ends lost 4 bases at V and 4 bases at J; junction bases unmatched: 7. This CDR3 has 14 residues. From germline, CDR1 is SGHNT and CDR2 YYREEE (reference sequence).

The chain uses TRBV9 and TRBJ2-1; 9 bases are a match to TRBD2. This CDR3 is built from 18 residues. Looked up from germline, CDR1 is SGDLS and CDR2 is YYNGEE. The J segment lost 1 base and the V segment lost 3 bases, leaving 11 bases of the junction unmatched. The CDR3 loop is CASSERTSEGRSYNEQFF. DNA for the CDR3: TGTGCCAGCAGCGAGCGGACTAGCGAAGGGAGGTCCTACAATGAGCAGTTCTTC.

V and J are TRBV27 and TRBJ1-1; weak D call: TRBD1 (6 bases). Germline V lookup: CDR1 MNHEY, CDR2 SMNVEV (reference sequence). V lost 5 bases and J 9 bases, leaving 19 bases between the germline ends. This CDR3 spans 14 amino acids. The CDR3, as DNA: TGTGCCAGCAGTCAATCCTGGGGGGGGACAAAAGCTTTCTTT. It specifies CASSQSWGGTKAFF.

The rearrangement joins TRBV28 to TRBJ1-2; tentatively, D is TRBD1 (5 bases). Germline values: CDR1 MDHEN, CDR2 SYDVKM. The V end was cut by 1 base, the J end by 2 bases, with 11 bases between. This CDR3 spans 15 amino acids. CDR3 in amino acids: CASSLFPNRNYGYTF. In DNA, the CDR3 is TGTGCCAGCAGTTTATTTCCCAACAGGAACTATGGCTACACCTTC.

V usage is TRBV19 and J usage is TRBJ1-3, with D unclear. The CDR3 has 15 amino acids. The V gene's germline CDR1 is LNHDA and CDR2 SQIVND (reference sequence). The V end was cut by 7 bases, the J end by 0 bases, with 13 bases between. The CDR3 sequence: CASTAARTSGNTIYF. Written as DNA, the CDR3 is TGTGCCAGTACGGCTGCTAGAACCTCTGGAAACACCATATATTTT.

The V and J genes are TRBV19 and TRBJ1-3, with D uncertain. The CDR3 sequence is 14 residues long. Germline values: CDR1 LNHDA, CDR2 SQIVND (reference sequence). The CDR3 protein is CATTEQISGNTIYF. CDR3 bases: TGTGCGACGACGGAGCAGATCTCTGGAAACACCATATATTTT.

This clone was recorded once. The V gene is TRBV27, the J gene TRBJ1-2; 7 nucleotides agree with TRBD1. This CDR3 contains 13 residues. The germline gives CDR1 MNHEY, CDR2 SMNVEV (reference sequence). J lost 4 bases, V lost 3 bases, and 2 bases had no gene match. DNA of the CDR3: TGTGCCAGCAGTTTGGGACAGCCCTATGGCTACACCTTC. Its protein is CASSLGQPYGYTF.

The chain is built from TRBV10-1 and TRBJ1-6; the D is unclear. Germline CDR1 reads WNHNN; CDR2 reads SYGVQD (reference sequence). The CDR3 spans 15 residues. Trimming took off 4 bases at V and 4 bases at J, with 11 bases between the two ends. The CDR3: CASSAARNYNSPLHF. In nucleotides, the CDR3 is TGCGCCAGCAGTGCAGCGAGGAATTATAATTCACCCCTCCACTTT.

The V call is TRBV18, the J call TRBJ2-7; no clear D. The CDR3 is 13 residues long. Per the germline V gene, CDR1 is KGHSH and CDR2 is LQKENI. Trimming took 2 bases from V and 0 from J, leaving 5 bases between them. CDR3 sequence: CASSPVSSYEQYF. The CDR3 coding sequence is TGTGCCAGCTCACCAGTTAGCTCCTACGAGCAGTACTTC.

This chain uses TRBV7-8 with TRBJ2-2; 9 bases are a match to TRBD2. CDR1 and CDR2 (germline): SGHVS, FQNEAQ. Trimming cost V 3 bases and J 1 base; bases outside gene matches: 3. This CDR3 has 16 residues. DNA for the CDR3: TGTGCCAGCAGCTTTATAGCGGGAGTGAACACCGGGGAGCTGTTTTTT. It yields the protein CASSFIAGVNTGELFF.

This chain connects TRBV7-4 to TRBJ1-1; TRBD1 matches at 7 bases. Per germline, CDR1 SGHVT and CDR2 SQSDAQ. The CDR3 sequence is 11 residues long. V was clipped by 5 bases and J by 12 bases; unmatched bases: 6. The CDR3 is CASSRKTGTFF. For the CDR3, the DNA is TGTGCCAGCAGCCGCAAGACAGGGACTTTCTTT.

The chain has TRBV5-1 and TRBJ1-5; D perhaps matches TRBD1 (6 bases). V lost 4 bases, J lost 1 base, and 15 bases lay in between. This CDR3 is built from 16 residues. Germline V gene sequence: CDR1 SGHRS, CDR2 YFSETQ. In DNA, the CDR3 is TGCGCCAGCAGCCGGGACCCCAGGGGAAGCAATCAGCCCCAGCATTTT. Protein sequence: CASSRDPRGSNQPQHF.

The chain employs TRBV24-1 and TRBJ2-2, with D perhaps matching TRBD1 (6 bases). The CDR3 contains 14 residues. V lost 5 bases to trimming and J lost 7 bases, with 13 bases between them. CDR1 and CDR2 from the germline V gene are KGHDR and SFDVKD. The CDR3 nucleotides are TGTGCCACCAGTGGACAGGACTTCTTCGGGGAGCTGTTTTTT. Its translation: CATSGQDFFGELFF.

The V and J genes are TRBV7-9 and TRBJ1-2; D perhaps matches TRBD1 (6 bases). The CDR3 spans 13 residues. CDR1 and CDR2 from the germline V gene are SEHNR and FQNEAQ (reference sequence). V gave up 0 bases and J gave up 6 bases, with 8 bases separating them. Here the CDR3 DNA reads TGTGCCAGCAGCTTAGCAGGGGGTAATGGCTACACCTTC. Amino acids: CASSLAGGNGYTF.

The CDR3 sequence: CASSVAGLAGTDTQYF. The CDR3 DNA is TGTGCCAGCAGCGTAGCCGGGCTAGCCGGCACAGATACGCAGTATTTT. The chain has TRBV9 and TRBJ2-3; TRBD2 might be the D (5 bases). V dropped 0 bases and J dropped 1 base, with 12 bases sitting between them. The CDR3 contains 16 residues. Germline V gives CDR1 SGDLS, CDR2 YYNGEE.

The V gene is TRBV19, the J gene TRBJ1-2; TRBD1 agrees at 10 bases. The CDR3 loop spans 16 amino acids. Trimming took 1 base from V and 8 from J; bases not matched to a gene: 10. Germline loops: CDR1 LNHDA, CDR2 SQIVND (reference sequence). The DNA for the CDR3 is TGTGCCAGTAGTATAGGAATAGACAGGGGGCGGCAAGGCTACACCTTC. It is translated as CASSIGIDRGRQGYTF.

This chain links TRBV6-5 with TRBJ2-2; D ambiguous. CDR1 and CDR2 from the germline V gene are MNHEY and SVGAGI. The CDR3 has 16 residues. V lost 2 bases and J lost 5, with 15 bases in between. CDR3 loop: CASSYRVSYITGELFF. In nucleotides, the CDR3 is TGTGCCAGCAGTTACCGGGTATCGTATATTACCGGGGAGCTGTTTTTT.

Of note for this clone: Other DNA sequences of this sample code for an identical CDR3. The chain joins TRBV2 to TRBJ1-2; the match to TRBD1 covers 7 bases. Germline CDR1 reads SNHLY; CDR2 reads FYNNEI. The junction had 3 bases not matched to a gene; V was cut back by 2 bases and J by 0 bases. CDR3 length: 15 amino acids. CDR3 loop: CASSETGTANYGYTF. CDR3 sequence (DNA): TGTGCCAGCAGTGAAACCGGGACAGCTAACTATGGCTACACCTTC.

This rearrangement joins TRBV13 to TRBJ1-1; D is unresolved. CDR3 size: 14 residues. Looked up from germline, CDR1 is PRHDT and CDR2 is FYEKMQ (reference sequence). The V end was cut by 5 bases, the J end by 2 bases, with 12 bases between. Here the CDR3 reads CASSDSGSNTEAFF. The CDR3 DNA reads TGTGCCAGCAGCGACTCCGGCAGCAACACTGAAGCTTTCTTT.

In DNA, the CDR3 is TGTGCCAGTAGTAATCTACCCGGACTAGCTAAGATCAATGAGCAGTTCTTC. Translation gives CASSNLPGLAKINEQFF. The chain is built from TRBV19 and TRBJ2-1, with TRBD2 matching 8 bases. Per germline, CDR1 LNHDA and CDR2 SQIVND (reference sequence). Trimming cost V 4 bases and J 6 bases; bases outside gene matches: 14. The CDR3 is 17 amino acids.

The CDR3 loop reads CASSQGAAGAFF. DNA for the CDR3: TGCGCCAGCAGCCAGGGGGCGGCGGGAGCTTTCTTT. This chain links TRBV4-1 with TRBJ1-1; possibly TRBD1 for D (6 bases). CDR1 is MGHRA, CDR2 YSYEKL, per germline. CDR3 length: 12 amino acids. Trimming shortened V by 3 bases and J by 10 bases, and 12 bases separated the two germline ends.

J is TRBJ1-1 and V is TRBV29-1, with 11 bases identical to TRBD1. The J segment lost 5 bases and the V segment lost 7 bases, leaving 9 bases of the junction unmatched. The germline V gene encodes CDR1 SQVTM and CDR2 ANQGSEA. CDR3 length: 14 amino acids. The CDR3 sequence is CSAQDRGLETEAFF. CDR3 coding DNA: TGCAGCGCGCAGGACAGGGGGCTGGAAACTGAAGCTTTCTTT.

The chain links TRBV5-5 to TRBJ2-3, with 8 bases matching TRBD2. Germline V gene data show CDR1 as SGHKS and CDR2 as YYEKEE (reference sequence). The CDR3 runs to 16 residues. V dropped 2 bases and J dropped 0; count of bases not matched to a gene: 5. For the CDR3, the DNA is TGTGCCAGCAGCTTAAATCGCGGGGGGAGCACAGATACGCAGTATTTT. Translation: CASSLNRGGSTDTQYF.

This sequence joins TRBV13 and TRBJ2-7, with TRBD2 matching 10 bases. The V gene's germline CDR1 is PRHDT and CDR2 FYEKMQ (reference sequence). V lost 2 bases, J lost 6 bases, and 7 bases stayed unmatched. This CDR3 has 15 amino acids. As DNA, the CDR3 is TGTGCCAGCAGCTTATCCCTAGCGGGGGTTACCGAGCAGTACTTC. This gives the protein CASSLSLAGVTEQYF.

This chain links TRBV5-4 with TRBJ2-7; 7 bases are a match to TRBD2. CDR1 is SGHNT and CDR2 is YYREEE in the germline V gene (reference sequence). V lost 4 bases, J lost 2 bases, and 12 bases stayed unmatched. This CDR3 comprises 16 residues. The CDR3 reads CASSRGGGGPPYEQYF. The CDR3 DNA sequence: TGTGCCAGCAGCCGCGGCGGGGGAGGCCCACCCTACGAGCAGTACTTC. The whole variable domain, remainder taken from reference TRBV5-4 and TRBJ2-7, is ETGVTQSPTHLIKTRGQQVTLRCSSQSGHNTVSWYQQALGQGPQFIFQYYREEENGRGNFPPRFSGLQFPNYSSELNVNALELDDSALYLCASSRGGGGPPYEQYFGPGTRLTVT.